Listed below are T cell receptor beta chains from one sample, sequenced in a study of human T cells and chemical hapten exposure. TCRdb re-derived calls from the RACE reads in MiXCR, one entry per CDR3 protein. This table has approximately 400,000 distinct CDR3 sequences, roughly 4.8% appearing once. Sequenced material: whole blood, taken in connection with sensitization to the hapten diphenylcyclopropenone (DPC). Receptors originate from a woman aged 45-60 years with alopecia areata. Some clones in this sample may be carry-over from other donors' samples. Both conserved end residues are part of each CDR3. The order of the fields is D gene, V gene, clone size, J gene, CDR3 DNA, CDR3 protein. D genes are given only for firm matches. Some rows have no size entry. The others give once, few or many, or a class for an expanded clone.

>NA|TRBV29-1|few|TRBJ2-3
TGCAGCGTTGAGGGGGACCCACAGTATTTT
CSVEGDPQYF
>TRBD2|TRBV10-3|many|TRBJ2-7
TGTGCCACCGGGACTAGGCCGTACGAGCAGTACTTC
CATGTRPYEQYF
>NA|TRBV11-2|few|TRBJ1-3
TGTGCCAGCAGCCCAAATACGGAAGCTGGAAACACCATATATTTT
CASSPNTEAGNTIYF
>NA|TRBV5-1|many|TRBJ2-1
TGCGCCAGCAGTACAGGGACAAGCTCCTACAATGAGCAGTTCTTC
CASSTGTSSYNEQFF
>TRBD2|TRBV9|many|TRBJ2-7
TGTGCCAGCAGCCCGAGGTCTGTTGAGGGACTAGCACCTTACGAGCAGTACTTC
CASSPRSVEGLAPYEQYF
>NA|TRBV5-5|many|TRBJ2-7
TGTGCCAGCAGCATGCCACAGGGAAAGCAGTACTTC
CASSMPQGKQYF
>TRBD1|TRBV27|few|TRBJ2-1
TGTGCCAGCAGTTTACGGCTCGCCGGGGCCGTGGGGACAGGCCGGAATGAGCAGTTCTTC
CASSLRLAGAVGTGRNEQFF
>TRBD1|TRBV7-2|many|TRBJ1-2
TGTGCCAGCAGCTTAGGACAGGGGAATGGCTACACCTTC
CASSLGQGNGYTF
>NA|TRBV24-1|NA|TRBJ2-7
TGTGCCACCAGTGACGGAGGGGGCTACGAGCAGTACTTC
CATSDGGGYEQYF
>NA|TRBV12-3/TRBV12-4|many|TRBJ1-3
TGTGCCAGCAGTTTTGGGCCCCTCGGAGACACCATATATTTT
CASSFGPLGDTIYF
>TRBD1|TRBV7-2|many|TRBJ2-1
TGTGCCAGCAGCTCAACTGGGGGGACAGGGGACTACAATGAGCAGTTCTTC
CASSSTGGTGDYNEQFF
>NA|TRBV10-3|NA|TRBJ2-1
TGTGCCATCAGTGACCCCCCCCGGATCTCCTACAATGAGCAGTTCTTC
CAISDPPRISYNEQFF
>NA|TRBV27|many|TRBJ1-4
TGTGCCAGCGGACAATTCCTTGCAACTAATGAAAAACTGTTTTTT
CASGQFLATNEKLFF
>NA|TRBV29-1|few|TRBJ1-2
TGCAGCGTTGAGGGCAGGACCTTC
CSVEGRTF
>NA|TRBV20-1|many|TRBJ2-1
TGCAGTGCTCAGGTCCCCCATCTGGACAATGAGCAGTTCTTC
CSAQVPHLDNEQFF
>NA|TRBV12-3/TRBV12-4|many|TRBJ1-1
TGTGCCAGCAGAAGAATTGAAGAAGGCACTGAAGCTTTCTTT
CASRRIEEGTEAFF
>NA|TRBV7-2|many|TRBJ2-5
TGTGCCAGCAGCTTAGTTAGAGGGAAGACCCAGTACTTC
CASSLVRGKTQYF
>TRBD1|TRBV20-1|many|TRBJ1-1
TGCAGTGCTAGAGAGGCAGGGGGTGACACTGAAGCTTTCTTT
CSAREAGGDTEAFF
>NA|TRBV5-1|many|TRBJ2-7
TGCGCCAGCAGCTTTCGACCAGGGGTTACCTACGAGCAGTACTTC
CASSFRPGVTYEQYF
>NA|TRBV2|many|TRBJ2-5
TGTGCCAGCAGTGAATCGGGCAGTCTCCAAGAGACCCAGTACTTC
CASSESGSLQETQYF
>NA|TRBV30|many|TRBJ1-6
TGTGCCTGGAGTCCTTTTCAGGCATCCTATAATTCACCCCTCCACTTT
CAWSPFQASYNSPLHF
>NA|TRBV14|many|TRBJ1-1
TGTGCCAGCAGCCAAGATACGATGAACACTGAAGCTTTCTTT
CASSQDTMNTEAFF
>NA|TRBV7-3|many|TRBJ2-5
TGTGCCAGCAGCCGAGGCGGCAGACCGGGGGAGACCCAGTACTTC
CASSRGGRPGETQYF
>TRBD1|TRBV3-1|NA|TRBJ2-2
TGTGCCAGCAGAACAGGGGGTTCGAACACCGGGGAGCTGTTTTTT
CASRTGGSNTGELFF
>NA|TRBV6-5|many|TRBJ2-3
TGTGCCAGCAGTAGCCTGGCGGCGCAGTATTTT
CASSSLAAQYF
>TRBD1|TRBV20-1|few|TRBJ2-7
TGCAGTGCTCCGGGACAGGGTACATCCGGGGAGCAGTACTTC
CSAPGQGTSGEQYF
>TRBD1|TRBV2|many|TRBJ1-5
TGTGCCAGCAGGAGGACAGGGAATAATCAGCCCCAGCATTTT
CASRRTGNNQPQHF
>NA|TRBV12-5|many|TRBJ1-1
TGTGCTAGTGGGGGGGACGGGCTAACTGAAGCTTTCTTT
CASGGDGLTEAFF
>NA|TRBV7-2|many|TRBJ2-3
TGTGCCAGCAGCTTAGGATGGGCTAGCCGATCAGAAGATACGCAGTATTTT
CASSLGWASRSEDTQYF
>NA|TRBV18|many|TRBJ1-4
TGTGCCAGCTCACCGGGGGGCTTTAATGAAAAACTGTTTTTT
CASSPGGFNEKLFF
>NA|TRBV7-8|many|TRBJ1-5
TGTGCCAGCAGCTTAGCGTCAACAGGGCGGCTTAATCAGCCCCAGCATTTT
CASSLASTGRLNQPQHF
>NA|TRBV15|NA|TRBJ1-4
TGTGCCACCAGCAGAGCACCTAGTGAAAAACTGTTTTTT
CATSRAPSEKLFF
>TRBD1|TRBV30|few|TRBJ1-4
TGTGCCGGAAGAACAGGGGGTATTGAAAAACTGTTTTTT
CAGRTGGIEKLFF
>NA|TRBV9|many|TRBJ1-1
TGTGCCAGCAGCGTAGGTTCCGGGGTCATGAACACTGAAGCTTTCTTT
CASSVGSGVMNTEAFF
>NA|TRBV6-4|NA|TRBJ1-6
TGTGCCAGCAGTGACCGGGGGGCCGACTCACCCCTCCACTTT
CASSDRGADSPLHF
>NA|TRBV4-3|NA|TRBJ2-1
TGCGCCAGCAGCCAAGGGAGTACCTTCTCCTACAATGAGCAGTTCTTC
CASSQGSTFSYNEQFF
>NA|TRBV27|NA|TRBJ1-4
TGTGCCAGCAGTTACGGGGAGGGGGAAAAACTGTTTTTT
CASSYGEGEKLFF
>NA|TRBV11-1|many|TRBJ1-2
TGTGCCAGCAGCTTAGGAAACAGTGATGGCTACACCTTC
CASSLGNSDGYTF
>NA|TRBV20-1|many|TRBJ1-1
TGCAGTGCCATCGACAGCATGAACACTGAAGCTTTCTTT
CSAIDSMNTEAFF
>NA|TRBV12-3/TRBV12-4|many|TRBJ2-3
TGTGCCAGCAGTTTACTCGGCGCAGATACGCAGTATTTT
CASSLLGADTQYF
>NA|TRBV15|many|TRBJ2-1
TGTGCCACCAGTTTCGGGAATGAGCAGTTCTTC
CATSFGNEQFF
>NA|TRBV4-3|many|TRBJ2-3
TGCGCCAGCAGCCCGTCCAGGTTCAGCACAGATACGCAGTATTTT
CASSPSRFSTDTQYF
>NA|TRBV6-5|NA|TRBJ1-4
TGTGCCAGCAGTTACTCGAGACGTCCAACAACTAATGAAAAACTGTTTTTT
CASSYSRRPTTNEKLFF
>TRBD2|TRBV9|NA|TRBJ2-5
TGTGCCAGCAGCGTAGGGACTAGGTCGGAGACCCAGTACTTC
CASSVGTRSETQYF
>NA|TRBV7-9|few|TRBJ1-1
TGTGCCAGCTGGGGCATGAACACTGAAGCTTTCTTT
CASWGMNTEAFF
>TRBD1|TRBV9|many|TRBJ2-7
TGTGCCAGCAGCGGACAGGGCGGAAGCTCCTACGAGCAGTACTTC
CASSGQGGSSYEQYF
>NA|TRBV3-1|few|TRBJ2-7
TGTGCCAGCAGTTATAACTTGGCCGGAGACGAGCAGTACTTC
CASSYNLAGDEQYF
>NA|TRBV6-5|few|TRBJ2-1
TGTGCCAGCAGCCCGGGGAAGATCAATGAGCAGTTCTTC
CASSPGKINEQFF
>NA|TRBV6-5|NA|TRBJ2-4
TGTGCCAGCAGTCACGCGCGGGGTATCCTAGCCAAAAACATTCAGTACTTC
CASSHARGILAKNIQYF
>NA|TRBV27|many|TRBJ1-5
TGTGCCAGCAGTCCGATATCGGATCAGCCCCAGCATTTT
CASSPISDQPQHF
>TRBD2|TRBV3-1|many|TRBJ2-5
TGTGCCAGCAGCCCCGGATTTCTAGCGGGCCAAGAGACCCAGTACTTC
CASSPGFLAGQETQYF
>NA|TRBV5-6|NA|TRBJ2-1
TGTGCCAGCAGCGCGGGTCCCGGGAATGAGCAGTTCTTC
CASSAGPGNEQFF
>TRBD2|TRBV6-5|many|TRBJ2-5
TGTGCCAGCAGGACTAGCGGGGGGTTGGAGACCCAGTACTTC
CASRTSGGLETQYF
>NA|TRBV6-1|few|TRBJ1-2
TGTGCCAGCAGTGAATGGGATGGCTACACCTTC
CASSEWDGYTF
>NA|TRBV7-9|many|TRBJ1-2
TGTGCCAGCAGCTTAGCAAGAGGGGCTCTATATGGCTACACCTTC
CASSLARGALYGYTF
>TRBD1|TRBV6-2/TRBV6-3|many|TRBJ1-1
TGTGCCAGCAGGAACTGGGACAGTACTAACATGAACACTGAAGCTTTCTTT
CASRNWDSTNMNTEAFF
>NA|TRBV12-3/TRBV12-4|many|TRBJ1-4
TGTGCCAGCAGTTTAGCCGGGGCCCCCTCTATGGAAAAACTGTTTTTT
CASSLAGAPSMEKLFF
>TRBD1|TRBV12-3/TRBV12-4|NA|TRBJ2-6
TGTGCCAGCAGTCACCGGACAGGGTCTGGGGCCAACGTCCTGACTTTC
CASSHRTGSGANVLTF
>NA|TRBV11-2|NA|TRBJ2-1
TGTGCCAGCAGCCTGGGGGCAGTAAGTGAGCAGTTCTTC
CASSLGAVSEQFF